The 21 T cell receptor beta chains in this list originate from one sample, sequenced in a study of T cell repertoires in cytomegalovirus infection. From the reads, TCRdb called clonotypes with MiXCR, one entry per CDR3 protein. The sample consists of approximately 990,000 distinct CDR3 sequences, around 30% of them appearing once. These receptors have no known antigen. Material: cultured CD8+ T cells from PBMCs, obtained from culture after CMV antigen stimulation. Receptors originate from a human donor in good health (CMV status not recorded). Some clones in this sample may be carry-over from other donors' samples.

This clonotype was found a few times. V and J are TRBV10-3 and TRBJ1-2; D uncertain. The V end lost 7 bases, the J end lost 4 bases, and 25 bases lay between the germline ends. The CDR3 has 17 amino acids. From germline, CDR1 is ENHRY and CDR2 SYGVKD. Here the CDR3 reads CAIKVAWQAPHLYGYTF. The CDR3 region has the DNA TGTGCCATCAAGGTCGCTTGGCAGGCGCCGCACCTCTATGGCTACACCTTC.

The CDR3 DNA reads as TGCAGTGCCAACCCGACACTTTACAATGAGCAGTTCTTC. Encoded protein: CSANPTLYNEQFF. The V and J genes are TRBV20-1 and TRBJ2-1; D not certain. V was shortened by 6 bases and J by 4 bases, with 13 bases between the two germline ends. Germline V gene sequence: CDR1 DFQATT, CDR2 SNEGSKA (reference sequence). CDR3 length: 13 residues.

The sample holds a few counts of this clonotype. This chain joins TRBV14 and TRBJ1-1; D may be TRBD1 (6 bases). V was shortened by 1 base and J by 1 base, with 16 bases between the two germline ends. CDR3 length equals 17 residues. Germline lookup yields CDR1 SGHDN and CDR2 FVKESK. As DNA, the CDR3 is TGTGCCAGCAGCCAAGCATTAAGGGGGAGAGGGAACACTGAAGCTTTCTTT. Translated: CASSQALRGRGNTEAFF.

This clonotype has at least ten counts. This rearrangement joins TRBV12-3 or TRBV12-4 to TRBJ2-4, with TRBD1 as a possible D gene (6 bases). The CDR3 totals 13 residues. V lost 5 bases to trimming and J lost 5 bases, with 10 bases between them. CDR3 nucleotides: TGTGCCAGCAGTGGGACACCCGAAAACATTCAGTACTTC. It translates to CASSGTPENIQYF.

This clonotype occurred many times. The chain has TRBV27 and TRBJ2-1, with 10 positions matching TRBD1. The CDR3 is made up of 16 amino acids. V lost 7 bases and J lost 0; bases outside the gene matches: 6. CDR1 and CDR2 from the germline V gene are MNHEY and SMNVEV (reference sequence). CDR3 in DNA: TGTGCCAGCAAGGGACAGGGGACATTCTCCTACAATGAGCAGTTCTTC. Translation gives CASKGQGTFSYNEQFF.

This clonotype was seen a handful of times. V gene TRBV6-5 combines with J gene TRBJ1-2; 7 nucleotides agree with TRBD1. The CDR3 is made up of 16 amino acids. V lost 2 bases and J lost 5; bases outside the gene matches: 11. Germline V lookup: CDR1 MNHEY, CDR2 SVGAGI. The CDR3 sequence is CASSYGYRDRFYGYTF. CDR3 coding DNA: TGTGCCAGCAGTTACGGTTACCGGGACAGATTTTATGGCTACACCTTC.

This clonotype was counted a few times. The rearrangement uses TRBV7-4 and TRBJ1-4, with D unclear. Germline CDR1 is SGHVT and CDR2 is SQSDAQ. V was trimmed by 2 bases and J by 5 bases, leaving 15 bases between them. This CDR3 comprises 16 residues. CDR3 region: CASSLILRARNEKLFF. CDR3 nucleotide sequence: TGTGCCAGCAGCTTAATACTCCGGGCCCGGAATGAAAAACTGTTTTTT.

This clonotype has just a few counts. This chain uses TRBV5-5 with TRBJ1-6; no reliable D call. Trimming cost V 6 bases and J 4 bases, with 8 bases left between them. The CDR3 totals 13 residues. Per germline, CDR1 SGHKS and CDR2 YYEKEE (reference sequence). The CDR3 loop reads CASNQGYNSPLHF. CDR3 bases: TGTGCCAGCAACCAAGGATATAATTCACCCCTCCACTTT.

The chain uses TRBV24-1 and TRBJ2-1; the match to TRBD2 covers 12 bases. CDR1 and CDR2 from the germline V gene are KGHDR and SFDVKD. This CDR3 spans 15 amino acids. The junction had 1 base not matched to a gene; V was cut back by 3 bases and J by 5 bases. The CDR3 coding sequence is TGTGCCACCAGTGATCGGACTAGCGGGGACAATGAGCAGTTCTTC. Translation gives CATSDRTSGDNEQFF.

In DNA form, the CDR3 reads TGTGCCTCCTCTAGCGGGGGATCAGATACGCAGTATTTT. This codes for CASSSGGSDTQYF. The chain combines TRBV10-3 with TRBJ2-3; TRBD2 matches at 10 bases. V lost 11 bases and J lost 4; bases outside the gene matches: 6. There are 13 residues in the CDR3. The germline CDR1 and CDR2 sequences are ENHRY and SYGVKD.

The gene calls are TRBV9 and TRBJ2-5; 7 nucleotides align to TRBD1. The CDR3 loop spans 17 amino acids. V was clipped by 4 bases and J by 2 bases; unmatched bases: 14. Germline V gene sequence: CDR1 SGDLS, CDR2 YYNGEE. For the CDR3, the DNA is TGTGCCAGCAGCAAGCGAGGACAGGAGACTTCTCAAGAGACCCAGTACTTC. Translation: CASSKRGQETSQETQYF. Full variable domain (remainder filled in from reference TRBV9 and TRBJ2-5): DSGVTQTPKHLITATGQRVTLRCSPRSGDLSVYWYQQSLDQGLQFLIQYYNGEERAKGNILERFSAQQFPDLHSELNLSSLELGDSALYFCASSKRGQETSQETQYFGPGTRLLVL.

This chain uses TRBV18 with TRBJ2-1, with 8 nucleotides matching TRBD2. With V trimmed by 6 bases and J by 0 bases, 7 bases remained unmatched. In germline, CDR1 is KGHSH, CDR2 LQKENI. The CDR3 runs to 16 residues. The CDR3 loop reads CASSSTSASSYNEQFF. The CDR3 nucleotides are TGTGCCAGCTCCTCGACTAGCGCGAGCTCCTACAATGAGCAGTTCTTC. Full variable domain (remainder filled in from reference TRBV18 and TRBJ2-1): NAGVMQNPRHLVRRRGQEARLRCSPMKGHSHVYWYRQLPEEGLKFMVYLQKENIIDESGMPKERFSAEFPKEGPSILRIQQVVRGDSAAYFCASSSTSASSYNEQFFGPGTRLTVL.

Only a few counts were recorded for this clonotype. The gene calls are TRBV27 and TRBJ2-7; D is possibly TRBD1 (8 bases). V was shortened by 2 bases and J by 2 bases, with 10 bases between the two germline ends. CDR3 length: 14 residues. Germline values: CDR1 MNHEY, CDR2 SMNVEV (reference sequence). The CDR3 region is CASSLTGGAYEQYF. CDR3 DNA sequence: TGTGCCAGCAGTTTAACAGGGGGGGCCTACGAGCAGTACTTC.

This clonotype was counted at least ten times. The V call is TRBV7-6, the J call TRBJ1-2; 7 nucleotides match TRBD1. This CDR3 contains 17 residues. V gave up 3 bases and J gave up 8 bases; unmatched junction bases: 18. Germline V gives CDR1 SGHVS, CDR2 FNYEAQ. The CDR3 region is CASSFPRNGTEMQGYTF. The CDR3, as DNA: TGTGCCAGCAGCTTTCCCAGAAATGGGACAGAAATGCAAGGCTACACCTTC.

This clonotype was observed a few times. CDR3 sequence: CASSLKTGGYPRTDTQYF. The CDR3 DNA is TGTGCCAGCAGCTTGAAGACAGGGGGATATCCACGCACAGATACGCAGTATTTT. The rearrangement joins TRBV5-5 to TRBJ2-3; TRBD1 aligns across 9 bases. The V segment lost 1 base and the J segment 1 base; nucleotides outside the gene matches: 10. CDR3 length: 18 residues. CDR1 is SGHKS, CDR2 YYEKEE, per germline (reference sequence).

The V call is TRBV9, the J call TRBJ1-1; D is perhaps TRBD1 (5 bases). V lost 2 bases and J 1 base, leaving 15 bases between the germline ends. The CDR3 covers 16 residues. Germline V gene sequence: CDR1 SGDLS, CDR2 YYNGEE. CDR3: CASSVSGGGGNTEAFF. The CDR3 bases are TGTGCCAGCAGCGTCAGCGGGGGGGGGGGGAACACTGAAGCTTTCTTT.

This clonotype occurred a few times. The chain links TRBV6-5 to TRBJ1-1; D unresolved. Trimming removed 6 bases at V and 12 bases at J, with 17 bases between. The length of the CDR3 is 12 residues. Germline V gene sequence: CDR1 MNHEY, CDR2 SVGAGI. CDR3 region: CASRTKRENTFF. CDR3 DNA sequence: TGTGCCAGCAGGACGAAAAGGGAGAACACTTTCTTT.

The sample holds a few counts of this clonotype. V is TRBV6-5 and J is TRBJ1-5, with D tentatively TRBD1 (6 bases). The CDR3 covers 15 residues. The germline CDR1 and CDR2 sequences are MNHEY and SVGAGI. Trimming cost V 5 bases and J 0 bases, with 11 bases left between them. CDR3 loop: CASSHRQVSNQPQHF. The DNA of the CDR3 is TGTGCCAGCAGTCATCGACAGGTTAGCAATCAGCCCCAGCATTTT.

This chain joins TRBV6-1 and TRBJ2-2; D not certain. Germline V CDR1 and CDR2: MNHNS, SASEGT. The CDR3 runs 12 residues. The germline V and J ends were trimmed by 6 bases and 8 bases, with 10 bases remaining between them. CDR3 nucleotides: TGTGCCAGCAGCACCAGCCGGGGGGAGCTGTTTTTT. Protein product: CASSTSRGELFF.

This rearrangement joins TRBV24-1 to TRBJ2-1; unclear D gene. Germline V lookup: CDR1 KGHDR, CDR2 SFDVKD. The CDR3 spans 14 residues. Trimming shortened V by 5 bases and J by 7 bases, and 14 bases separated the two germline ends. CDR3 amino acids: CATSALFPNNEQFF. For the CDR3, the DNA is TGTGCCACCAGTGCCCTTTTCCCGAATAATGAGCAGTTCTTC.

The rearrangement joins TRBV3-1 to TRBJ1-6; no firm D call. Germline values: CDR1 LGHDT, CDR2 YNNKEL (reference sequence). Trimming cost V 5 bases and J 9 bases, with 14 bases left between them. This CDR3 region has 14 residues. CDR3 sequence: CASSGQEKGSPLHF. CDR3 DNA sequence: TGTGCCAGCAGCGGGCAAGAAAAGGGTTCACCCCTCCACTTT.